One sample yielded the 27 T cell receptor beta chains listed below, sequenced in a study of breast tumors, draining lymph nodes, adjacent tissues. In TCRdb, the multiplex PCR reads were re-called with MiXCR into one record per CDR3 protein. Of tens of thousands of distinct CDR3 sequences in the sample, 36% were seen once. The sequenced material came from breast tumor tissue. The source of these receptors is a female donor with breast cancer. Some clones in this sample may be carry-over from other donors' samples.

This clonotype was seen repeatedly, ten times or more. The chain recombines TRBV3-1 with TRBJ2-5; D ambiguous. V lost 3 bases and J lost 5, with 7 bases in between. The CDR3 totals 12 residues. Germline CDR1 and CDR2: LGHDT and YNNKEL (reference sequence). This CDR3 is CASSQSLETQYF. CDR3 sequence (DNA): TGTGCCAGCAGCCAGTCTCTGGAGACCCAGTACTTC.

This clonotype came up many times. The CDR3 here is CASVPGQGLLGTQYF. The CDR3 bases are TGTGCCAGCGTTCCGGGACAGGGACTTCTCGGTACGCAGTATTTT. The chain couples TRBV6-2 or TRBV6-3 to TRBJ2-3, with TRBD1 matching 9 bases. There are 15 residues in the CDR3. CDR1 is MNHEY, CDR2 SVGEGT, per germline. V lost 8 bases, J lost 8 bases, and 14 bases stayed unmatched.

This clonotype has a count of ten or more. The chain joins TRBV20-1 to TRBJ2-7; 10 bases are a match to TRBD1. This CDR3 has 15 amino acids. Germline V CDR1 and CDR2: DFQATT, SNEGSKA (reference sequence). Trimming removed 5 bases from V and 4 bases from J; junction bases left unmatched: 11. CDR3 region: CSAFKTGTGDYEQYF. The CDR3 DNA follows: TGCAGTGCTTTCAAAACCGGGACAGGGGATTACGAGCAGTACTTC.

The chain carries TRBV5-6 and TRBJ1-6; TRBD1 is a possible D gene (5 bases). The CDR3 extends over 16 amino acids. Per germline, CDR1 SGHDT and CDR2 YYEEEE. V was shortened by 0 bases and J by 7 bases, with 14 bases between the two germline ends. The CDR3 nucleotides read TGTGCCAGCAGCTTGGGTCCCAGGGAGGGAAATTCACCCCTCCACTTT. It yields the protein CASSLGPREGNSPLHF.

This clonotype appeared many times. This chain joins TRBV19 and TRBJ2-1; 11 bases are a match to TRBD2. V lost 4 bases and J lost 4; bases outside the gene matches: 9. Germline CDR1 reads LNHDA; CDR2 reads SQIVND (reference sequence). This CDR3 has 17 residues. CDR3: CASSTLLLAGGYNEQFF. CDR3 DNA: TGTGCCAGTAGTACGCTCCTTCTAGCGGGAGGATACAATGAGCAGTTCTTC.

As to this clonotype: A read error may explain this, as a much larger clone is one base away. This sequence joins TRBV7-8 and TRBJ2-2; no definite D call. Looked up from germline, CDR1 is SGHVS and CDR2 is FQNEAQ. The V gene lost 5 bases and the J gene lost 6 bases, with 16 bases spanning the gap. CDR3 length: 15 amino acids. The CDR3 loop reads CASSATGSYAGELFF. CDR3 in DNA: TGTGCCAGCAGCGCCACCGGATCCTACGCCGGGGAGCTGTTTTTT.

This clonotype was found many times. This chain links TRBV11-3 with TRBJ2-1; 8 bases agree with TRBD1. The CDR3 consists of 13 residues. V lost 1 base and J lost 7; bases outside the gene matches: 0. Germline loops: CDR1 SGHNT, CDR2 YENEEA. DNA for the CDR3: TGTGCCAGCAGCTTAGGGACAGGGAATGAGCAGTTCTTC. This gives the protein CASSLGTGNEQFF. Full variable domain (rest looked up from reference TRBV11-3 and TRBJ2-1): EAGVVQSPRYKIIEKKQPVAFWCNPISGHNTLYWYLQNLGQGPELLIRYENEEAVDDSQLPKDRFSAERLKGVDSTLKIQPAELGDSAVYLCASSLGTGNEQFFGPGTRLTVL.

The chain joins TRBV7-9 to TRBJ2-7, with 9 nucleotides matching TRBD1. From germline, CDR1 is SEHNR and CDR2 FQNEAQ (reference sequence). With V trimmed by 7 bases and J by 4 bases, 11 bases remained unmatched. The CDR3 spans 15 residues. In DNA form, the CDR3 reads TGTGCCAGCACCCCCACGGACAGGGGAGGATACGAGCAGTACTTC. Its translation: CASTPTDRGGYEQYF.

In regard to this clonotype: Given a much more abundant clone one base away, this may be a read error. Because the CDR3 is missing its conserved closing phenylalanine or tryptophan, this is likely a read error. The gene calls are TRBV10-3 and TRBJ2-1; unclear D gene. CDR3 length equals 11 residues. V gave up 4 bases and J gave up 5 bases, with 3 bases separating them. The germline CDR1 and CDR2 sequences are ENHRY and SYGVKD. CDR3 loop: CAISANNEQFS. DNA of the CDR3: TGTGCCATCAGTGCTAACAATGAGCAGTTCTCC.

This clonotype was detected ten times or more. V is TRBV15 and J is TRBJ2-1; 10 bases map to TRBD2. CDR1 LNHNV and CDR2 YYDKDF come from the germline V gene (reference sequence). Germline trimming cut 9 bases from V and 9 bases from J; bases unmatched to any gene: 11. The CDR3 consists of 14 residues. The CDR3 region is CATKAGGPPVEQFF. CDR3 nucleotide sequence: TGTGCCACTAAAGCGGGAGGGCCGCCGGTTGAGCAGTTCTTC.

This clonotype showed up many times. V is TRBV6-7 and J is TRBJ1-5; no clear D gene. TRBV6-7 is an ORF for which the function is uncertain. CDR3 length: 12 residues. V gave up 10 bases and J gave up 6 bases, with 13 bases separating them. The CDR3 loop reads CATWGGIQPQHF. CDR3 DNA: TGTGCCACTTGGGGTGGGATTCAGCCCCAGCATTTT.

This clonotype was found many times. The chain links TRBV28 to TRBJ2-5, with 8 bases aligning to TRBD2. Germline CDR1 is MDHEN and CDR2 is SYDVKM. V gave up 3 bases and J gave up 2 bases; unmatched junction bases: 11. This CDR3 is built from 17 residues. DNA of the CDR3: TGTGCCAGCAGTTTGGTCGGCATACTAGCGGCACAAGAGACCCAGTACTTC. Its protein is CASSLVGILAAQETQYF.

This clonotype was seen many times. The V and J genes are TRBV29-1 and TRBJ1-6; 9 bases fit TRBD1. CDR1 and CDR2 (germline): SQVTM, ANQGSEA. The CDR3 length is 13 residues. Unmatched junction bases numbered 7, after V lost 8 bases and J lost 8 bases. This CDR3 reads CSTRDRDDSPLHF. The DNA of the CDR3 is TGCAGCACCCGGGACAGGGATGATTCACCCCTCCACTTT.

The chain is built from TRBV2 and TRBJ1-3; 8 bases are a match to TRBD1. CDR1 is SNHLY, CDR2 FYNNEI, per germline. The trim removed 6 bases at V and 0 bases at J, leaving 1 base unmatched. The CDR3 loop spans 14 amino acids. The CDR3 spells CASRGTGSGNTIYF. The CDR3 DNA is TGTGCCAGCAGAGGGACAGGCTCTGGAAACACCATATATTTT.

This chain links TRBV6-4 with TRBJ2-5; 8 nucleotides align to TRBD1. V was pared by 0 bases and J by 5 bases, with 5 bases of the junction left unmatched. Germline values: CDR1 MRHNA, CDR2 SNTAGT. CDR3 length: 15 residues. This chain's CDR3 is CASSDSDRAAETQYF. The CDR3 DNA reads as TGTGCCAGCAGTGACTCGGACAGGGCTGCGGAGACCCAGTACTTC.

This clonotype was seen ten or more times. The chain links TRBV15 to TRBJ2-5; D might be TRBD2 (5 bases). The CDR3 runs to 15 residues. CDR1 is LNHNV and CDR2 is YYDKDF in the germline V gene (reference sequence). Trimming took 5 bases from V and 3 from J, leaving 16 bases between them. The CDR3 is CATSDQDLREETQYF. CDR3 sequence (DNA): TGTGCCACCAGCGACCAGGACTTGAGAGAAGAGACCCAGTACTTC.

This clonotype was counted once. The chain joins TRBV20-1 to TRBJ2-7; the match to TRBD2 covers 16 bases. V shed 6 bases and J 5 bases; nucleotides not matched to a gene: 10. CDR1 is DFQATT and CDR2 is SNEGSKA in the germline V gene (reference sequence). CDR3 length: 16 amino acids. The CDR3 DNA reads as TGCAGTGCCACCCCCGGGACTAGCGGGAGGGCCCACGAGCAGTACTTC. Its protein is CSATPGTSGRAHEQYF.

At least ten counts were recorded for this clonotype. This chain uses TRBV7-6 with TRBJ2-5; maybe TRBD2 (6 bases). This CDR3 spans 15 amino acids. Germline V lookup: CDR1 SGHVS, CDR2 FNYEAQ. Trimming pared 1 base from V and 3 bases from J, leaving 12 bases between. The CDR3 loop is CASSLGAGDKETQYF. CDR3 sequence (DNA): TGTGCCAGCAGCTTAGGAGCGGGCGACAAAGAGACCCAGTACTTC.

Many counts were recorded for this clonotype. The CDR3 spells CASSFRPYEQYF. As DNA, the CDR3 is TGTGCCAGCAGCTTCAGACCCTACGAGCAGTACTTC. This chain joins TRBV11-3 and TRBJ2-7; D unclear. Germline V gives CDR1 SGHNT, CDR2 YENEEA. The CDR3 loop spans 12 amino acids. Between the trimmed V and J ends, which lost 3 bases and 2 bases, there was a span of 5 bases.

Details on this clonotype: A read error may be the cause here, since a much bigger clone is one base away. V is TRBV7-2 and J is TRBJ1-6; D is unclear. The CDR3 is 14 amino acids. CDR1 is SGHTA, CDR2 FQGNSA, per germline. Written as DNA, the CDR3 is TGTGCCAGCAGCTTATTAGGGAATAATTCATCCCTCCACTTT. Its protein is CASSLLGNNSSLHF.

DNA of the CDR3: TGTGCCAGCAGCCGCTTGACCACAGCCTACAATGAGCAGTTCTTC. It yields the protein CASSRLTTAYNEQFF. This rearrangement joins TRBV5-6 to TRBJ2-1; D remains unclear. This CDR3 region has 15 residues. V gave up 4 bases and J gave up 2 bases, with 13 bases separating them. Germline V gives CDR1 SGHDT, CDR2 YYEEEE.

Many counts were recorded for this clonotype. The chain uses TRBV5-1 and TRBJ2-7, with D possibly matching TRBD2 (7 bases). Trimming left V 4 bases short and J 4 bases short, with 18 bases between. The CDR3 extends over 15 amino acids. CDR1 and CDR2 from the germline V gene are SGHRS and YFSETQ. CDR3 DNA sequence: TGCGCCAGCAGCATTGGGGGCGGGAGCGGGTACGAGCAGTACTTC. It codes for CASSIGGGSGYEQYF.

The chain recombines TRBV24-1 with TRBJ2-1, with TRBD1 matching 10 bases. Trimming cost V 7 bases and J 14 bases; bases outside gene matches: 1. Germline V CDR1 and CDR2: KGHDR, SFDVKD. The CDR3 totals 10 residues. This CDR3 reads CATSGTGEFF. CDR3 nucleotides: TGTGCCACCAGCGGGACAGGGGAGTTCTTC.

The chain has TRBV20-1 and TRBJ1-5, with a weak D call TRBD1 (6 bases). The V gene's germline CDR1 is DFQATT and CDR2 SNEGSKA (reference sequence). This CDR3 comprises 13 residues. V was clipped by 2 bases and J by 3 bases, with 8 bases between them. The CDR3 reads CSARRGANQPQHF. Here the CDR3 DNA reads TGCAGTGCTAGAAGGGGGGCCAATCAGCCCCAGCATTTT.

This clonotype was found many times. The V and J genes are TRBV2 and TRBJ2-7; D is ambiguous. CDR1 and CDR2 from the germline V gene are SNHLY and FYNNEI. This CDR3 is 16 amino acids long. V was trimmed by 5 bases and J by 0 bases, leaving 17 bases between them. CDR3: CASSSILGLGSYEQYF. The CDR3 DNA reads as TGTGCCAGCAGTTCCATCCTAGGGTTAGGCTCCTACGAGCAGTACTTC.

This clonotype was found many times. V is TRBV10-3 and J is TRBJ2-7; 9 nucleotides match TRBD1. The germline gives CDR1 ENHRY, CDR2 SYGVKD. With V trimmed by 5 bases and J by 2 bases, 7 bases remained unmatched. This CDR3 spans 15 amino acids. The CDR3 DNA is TGTGCCATCAGTCCGGGACAGGGAATAACCTACGAGCAGTACTTC. It encodes CAISPGQGITYEQYF.

This clonotype occurred many times. This sequence joins TRBV11-3 and TRBJ2-7; D may be TRBD2 (5 bases). CDR1 is SGHNT, CDR2 YENEEA, per germline. The CDR3 covers 14 residues. V shed 0 bases and J shed 3 bases, with 9 bases lying between them. The CDR3 bases are TGTGCCAGCAGCTTAGATACCGGGAACTACGAGCAGTACTTC. It specifies CASSLDTGNYEQYF. The whole variable domain, remainder taken from reference TRBV11-3 and TRBJ2-7, is EAGVVQSPRYKIIEKKQPVAFWCNPISGHNTLYWYLQNLGQGPELLIRYENEEAVDDSQLPKDRFSAERLKGVDSTLKIQPAELGDSAVYLCASSLDTGNYEQYFGPGTRLTVT.